This T cell receptor beta chain was obtained from a study of T-cell reconstitution after alpha-beta-depleted transplantation in children. This clonotype was detected ten times or more. Using unique molecular identifiers, the investigators prepared the TCRbeta library. One entry per CDR3 protein results from TCRdb running MiXCR on the PCR reads. The repertoire holds some 200,000 distinct CDR3 sequences, less than 8% seen once, with approximately 2.9% in the top ten. The length of the CDR3 is 14 residues. Trimming took off 0 bases at V and 4 bases at J, with 9 bases between the two ends. Germline assignment: CDR1 MNHEY and CDR2 SMNVEV (reference sequence).

The TCR was taken from a human donor who donated a stem cell graft to a child with Wiskott-Aldrich syndrome. The chain links TRBV27 to TRBJ1-1; D is possibly TRBD1 (6 bases). Specimen: PBMCs from the stem cell graft donor, collected from the stem cell graft. The CDR3 DNA reads TGTGCCAGCAGTTTATCGGACAGAGGCACTGAAGCTTTCTTT. This sequence encodes CASSLSDRGTEAFF.